Included here is one T cell receptor (beta chain) sequence, with context. V was cut by 1 base and J by 2 bases, with 14 bases left in between. The CDR3 covers 15 residues. CDR1 GTSNPN and CDR2 SVGIG come from the germline V gene (reference sequence). Sequencing of TCR beta drew on CD8+ and CD4+ T cells from blood. The source of the sample is a study of CD8 T cells in Susac syndrome. RNA amounts of roughly 0.45 to 1 ug underwent reverse transcription with random hexamers. MiXCR, applied by TCRdb to the immunoSEQ multiplex PCR reads, yields one record per CDR3 protein. The sample contains 95,000 to 150,000 distinct CDR3 sequences, about 93% of which appear only once.

Sequenced input: CD4+ T cells from PBMCs. The origin of this receptor is a human donor in good health. This chain connects TRBV30 to TRBJ2-5; D gene ambiguous. CDR3 loop: CAWSADLPLQETQYF. The CDR3, as DNA: TGTGCCTGGAGTGCGGACCTCCCACTGCAAGAGACCCAGTACTTC.